A single sample is the source of the 18 T cell receptor beta chains below, sequenced in a study of CD8 T cells in Susac syndrome. Random hexamers primed reverse transcription of roughly 0.5 to 1 ug RNA. Using its own MiXCR run on the immunoSEQ multiplex PCR reads, TCRdb lists one record per CDR3 protein. Here the sample spans 250,000 to 300,000 distinct CDR3 sequences, 70% to 90% being singletons. What was sequenced was CD8+ T cells from PBMCs. These receptors were collected from a human donor with multiple sclerosis.

The rearrangement uses TRBV7-9 and TRBJ2-5; D is perhaps TRBD1 (6 bases). The CDR3 length is 16 residues. Trimming stripped 1 base from V and 5 bases from J, with 17 bases between. Germline V gives CDR1 SEHNR, CDR2 FQNEAQ (reference sequence). The CDR3 reads CASSLVDSPKSETQYF. The DNA of the CDR3 is TGTGCCAGCAGCTTAGTGGACAGTCCAAAGTCGGAGACCCAGTACTTC.

The V and J genes are TRBV12-3 or TRBV12-4 and TRBJ2-2; D is unresolved. V lost 3 bases and J lost 3, with 5 bases in between. The CDR3 consists of 13 residues. The DNA of the CDR3 is TGTGCCAGCAGTTTCTTGGACACCGGGGAGCTGTTTTTT. This codes for CASSFLDTGELFF.

This sequence joins TRBV9 and TRBJ2-1; a weak D match, TRBD2 (5 bases). This CDR3 contains 17 residues. V lost 1 base, J lost 0 bases, and 14 bases lay in between. Germline CDR1 is SGDLS and CDR2 is YYNGEE. This chain's CDR3 is CASSVNRGHSSYNEQFF. Here the CDR3 DNA reads TGTGCCAGCAGCGTAAATCGCGGGCACAGCTCCTACAATGAGCAGTTCTTC. Based on the CDR3 plus reference TRBV9 and TRBJ2-1, the full variable domain is DSGVTQTPKHLITATGQRVTLRCSPRSGDLSVYWYQQSLDQGLQFLIQYYNGEERAKGNILERFSAQQFPDLHSELNLSSLELGDSALYFCASSVNRGHSSYNEQFFGPGTRLTVL.

The DNA for the CDR3 is TGTGCCAGCAGCTTAAACAAGGGGGCCCAGCAGTACTTC. Its translation: CASSLNKGAQQYF. The rearrangement joins TRBV7-2 to TRBJ2-7; the match to TRBD1 covers 7 bases. With 2 bases clipped from V and 8 bases from J, the junction kept 6 bases outside the gene matches. This CDR3 is 13 amino acids long. Germline values: CDR1 SGHTA, CDR2 FQGNSA.

Details on this clonotype: The CDR3 does not end in the conserved phenylalanine or tryptophan, so this is likely a read error. The DNA is left out, because the CDR3 cannot be placed on it with certainty; the CDR3 is given as TCRdb lists it. The chain recombines TRBV29-1 with TRBJ1-1; no check of the table's D call, TRBD1, against the DNA was made. The CDR3 is 9 residues long, counting both termini. Germline lookup yields CDR1 SQVTM and CDR2 ANQGSEA. The CDR3 sequence is CSVSGGSTL.

The chain joins TRBV6-5 to TRBJ2-1, with D perhaps matching TRBD2 (5 bases). Germline V gene lookup returns CDR1 MNHEY and CDR2 SVGAGI. The CDR3 length is 13 residues. V lost 5 bases and J 9 bases, leaving 14 bases between the germline ends. The CDR3 loop reads CASSLSGNVEQFF. The CDR3 bases are TGTGCCAGCAGTCTAAGCGGCAACGTTGAGCAGTTCTTC.

V and J are TRBV24-1 and TRBJ2-2; D possibly corresponds to TRBD2 (6 bases). V was trimmed by 9 bases and J by 5 bases, leaving 15 bases between them. Germline CDR1 KGHDR, CDR2 SFDVKD. This CDR3 contains 14 residues. This chain's CDR3 is CATDGGVGTGELFF. DNA for the CDR3: TGTGCCACCGACGGGGGAGTGGGTACCGGGGAGCTGTTTTTT.

This clonotype was counted a few times. The chain carries TRBV5-1 and TRBJ2-1; D perhaps matches TRBD2 (5 bases). V was cut by 9 bases and J by 7 bases, with 14 bases left in between. CDR3 length: 12 amino acids. Per germline, CDR1 SGHRS and CDR2 YFSETQ. The CDR3 is CATTTPGNEQFF. The CDR3 nucleotides are TGCGCCACCACGACCCCGGGGAATGAGCAGTTCTTC.

CDR3 DNA sequence: TGTGCCAGCAGCCCCCAGGGTAATCGGGGAGATACGCAGTATTTT. Translation: CASSPQGNRGDTQYF. The rearrangement uses TRBV7-3 and TRBJ2-3, with D perhaps matching TRBD1 or TRBD2 (5 bases each). V was pared by 5 bases and J by 5 bases, with 17 bases between. Germline V gives CDR1 SGHTA, CDR2 FQGTGA. This CDR3 is 15 amino acids long.

V and J are TRBV27 and TRBJ2-2, with TRBD2 identical over 8 bases. Losses at the gene ends were 3 bases for V and 4 bases for J; bases not matched to a gene: 4. The CDR3 has 15 amino acids. Per the germline V gene, CDR1 is MNHEY and CDR2 is SMNVEV (reference sequence). CDR3 region: CASSFTGGFTGELFF. CDR3 coding DNA: TGTGCCAGCAGTTTCACGGGAGGGTTCACCGGGGAGCTGTTTTTT.

The rearrangement uses TRBV16 and TRBJ1-5; D ambiguous. The CDR3 extends over 13 amino acids. The V end was cut by 8 bases, the J end by 0 bases, with 8 bases between. CDR1 is KGHSY and CDR2 is FQNENV in the germline V gene. The CDR3 nucleotides are TGTGCCAGCGCGATAGATAGCAATCAGCCCCAGCATTTT. Its protein is CASAIDSNQPQHF.

The V gene is TRBV25-1, the J gene TRBJ1-2; D gene unclear. The CDR3 has 14 amino acids. With 6 bases removed from V and 4 bases from J, the gap between germline ends came to 15 bases. CDR1 is MGHDK, CDR2 SYGVNS, per germline. In DNA form, the CDR3 reads TGTGCCAGCAGGGGTCAAGGGATCCTCTATGGCTACACCTTC. It is translated as CASRGQGILYGYTF.

J is TRBJ2-7 and V is TRBV13; D possibly corresponds to TRBD2 (5 bases). The CDR3 has 14 residues. The germline V gene has CDR1 PRHDT and CDR2 FYEKMQ (reference sequence). Trimming shortened V by 1 base and J by 4 bases, and 11 bases separated the two germline ends. Written as DNA, the CDR3 is TGTGCCAGCAGCTTAGACGGGAATAATTACGAGCAGTACTTC. This gives the protein CASSLDGNNYEQYF.

The chain is built from TRBV5-6 and TRBJ1-2; no reliable D call. The germline CDR1 and CDR2 sequences are SGHDT and YYEEEE. The CDR3 consists of 13 residues. V was pared by 2 bases and J by 4 bases, with 9 bases between. The CDR3 sequence is CASSFDGPYGYTF. The CDR3 bases are TGTGCCAGCAGCTTTGACGGACCCTATGGCTACACCTTC. The full variable domain, rest sourced from reference TRBV5-6 and TRBJ1-2, is DAGVTQSPTHLIKTRGQQVTLRCSPKSGHDTVSWYQQALGQGPQFIFQYYEEEERQRGNFPDRFSGHQFPNYSSELNVNALLLGDSALYLCASSFDGPYGYTFGSGTRLTVV.

The rearrangement links TRBV27 to TRBJ2-3; D unresolved. Germline CDR1 is MNHEY and CDR2 is SMNVEV (reference sequence). This CDR3 is built from 14 residues. Deletions cut 3 bases from V and 5 bases from J, with 12 bases between. CDR3 DNA sequence: TGTGCCAGCAGTTTTGGCAGATCGGGAGATACGCAGTATTTT. It encodes CASSFGRSGDTQYF.

V and J are TRBV10-3 and TRBJ2-7; a possible D gene is TRBD2 (6 bases). Germline V lookup: CDR1 ENHRY, CDR2 SYGVKD. V was clipped by 3 bases and J by 3 bases, with 15 bases between them. The CDR3 sequence is 15 residues long. CDR3 amino acids: CAISETGGAGYEQYF. The CDR3 coding sequence is TGTGCCATCAGTGAAACTGGCGGGGCCGGCTACGAGCAGTACTTC.

This chain connects TRBV5-5 to TRBJ2-7; D is perhaps TRBD1 (5 bases). The CDR3 runs 15 residues. Germline CDR1 SGHKS, CDR2 YYEKEE (reference sequence). V dropped 2 bases and J dropped 6 bases, with 18 bases sitting between them. The CDR3 DNA reads as TGTGCCAGCAGCTTCTGGGGCGTAGTGAATTCCGAGCAGTACTTC. Amino acids: CASSFWGVVNSEQYF. Filled out from reference TRBV5-5 and TRBJ2-7, the complete variable domain reads DAGVTQSPTHLIKTRGQQVTLRCSPISGHKSVSWYQQVLGQGPQFIFQYYEKEERGRGNFPDRFSARQFPNYSSELNVNALLLGDSALYLCASSFWGVVNSEQYFGPGTRLTVT.

J is TRBJ2-1 and V is TRBV27; tentative D call: TRBD2 (6 bases). V lost 6 bases and J lost 6, with 9 bases in between. The CDR3 extends over 12 amino acids. Germline CDR1 is MNHEY and CDR2 is SMNVEV (reference sequence). The CDR3 coding sequence is TGTGCCAGCAGGTTCGGGGGCAATGAGCAGTTCTTC. Amino acid sequence: CASRFGGNEQFF.